The 32 T cell receptor beta chains below come from one sample, sequenced in a study of beta chain features in type 1 diabetes. Study-wide findings and caveats: When Type 1 diabetes patients were examined, their TCRB CDR3s proved moderately but significantly shorter in all four CD4+ subsets.

TCRB transcripts that were expressed got sequenced, as all of the isolated RNA had been reverse transcribed. TCRdb's table, derived via immunoSEQ multiplex PCR, lists solely in-frame clones and lacks some. Among about 260,000 clones listed, about 20% were seen once. Their antigens are not known. Sequences were obtained from naive CD4+ T cells from blood. These TCRs come from a woman between 35 and 50 years old with type 1 diabetes.

The rearrangement uses TRBV5-1 and TRBJ2-5; maybe TRBD1 (6 bases). Trimming removed 4 bases from V and 1 base from J, with 14 bases in between. This CDR3 has 15 amino acids. Germline lookup yields CDR1 SGHRS and CDR2 YFSETQ. The CDR3 is CASSLSGTFQETQYF. The CDR3 nucleotides are TGCGCCAGCAGCCTGTCCGGGACATTCCAAGAGACCCAGTACTTC.

The J gene is TRBJ2-7, the V gene TRBV5-1; perhaps TRBD1 as D (6 bases). Between the trimmed V and J ends, which lost 0 bases and 6 bases, there was a span of 13 bases. The germline V gene encodes CDR1 SGHRS and CDR2 YFSETQ. The CDR3 consists of 14 residues. The CDR3 protein is CASSLARGRFEQYF. CDR3 coding DNA: TGCGCCAGCAGCTTGGCCAGGGGCAGGTTCGAGCAGTACTTC.

This clone has a handful of counts. The V gene is TRBV27, the J gene TRBJ1-2, with D possibly being TRBD1 (6 bases). V was trimmed by 5 bases and J by 7 bases, leaving 11 bases between them. CDR3 size: 12 residues. The germline V gene encodes CDR1 MNHEY and CDR2 SMNVEV (reference sequence). The CDR3 protein is CASSPTGIGYTF. The CDR3 DNA follows: TGTGCCAGCAGTCCAACAGGGATTGGCTACACCTTC.

A word on this clone: Other DNA variants within this sample encode the same CDR3. The rearrangement links TRBV29-1 to TRBJ2-1; tentatively, D is TRBD1 (5 bases). Germline V gene data show CDR1 as SQVTM and CDR2 as ANQGSEA. Trimming removed 4 bases at V and 0 bases at J, with 7 bases between. The CDR3 spans 13 residues. CDR3 DNA sequence: TGCAGCGTTGGACAGAGCTCCTACAATGAGCAGTTCTTC. It is translated as CSVGQSSYNEQFF.

This clone was detected a few times. The CDR3 loop is CATTGQAYQPQHF. The DNA for the CDR3 is TGTGCCACCACGGGACAGGCATATCAGCCCCAGCATTTT. V gene TRBV28 combines with J gene TRBJ1-5; 8 bases are shared with TRBD1. There are 13 residues in the CDR3. Germline V gene sequence: CDR1 MDHEN, CDR2 SYDVKM. Germline trimming cut 10 bases from V and 5 bases from J; bases unmatched to any gene: 7.

The genes are TRBV4-3 and TRBJ2-2; D is possibly TRBD2 (6 bases). The CDR3 is 17 amino acids. V lost 0 bases to trimming and J lost 2 bases, with 13 bases between them. CDR1 and CDR2 (germline): LGHNA, YSLEER. Written as DNA, the CDR3 is TGCGCCAGCAGCCAAGATCGGGGCGGGACCAACACCGGGGAGCTGTTTTTT. Amino acids: CASSQDRGGTNTGELFF.

This clone was detected a few times. J is TRBJ1-1 and V is TRBV7-9; D might be TRBD1 (5 bases). Germline V lookup: CDR1 SEHNR, CDR2 FQNEAQ (reference sequence). V dropped 5 bases and J dropped 5 bases, with 9 bases sitting between them. The CDR3 is made up of 12 amino acids. The CDR3 protein is CASSIRGTEAFF. The CDR3 DNA reads as TGTGCCAGCAGCATACGGGGGACTGAAGCTTTCTTT.

This clone came up a few times. The CDR3 DNA reads TGCGCCAGCAGCCAGACTTACGATCATTCACCCCTCCACTTT. Residues: CASSQTYDHSPLHF. The chain uses TRBV4-1 and TRBJ1-6; no clear D. Germline assignment: CDR1 MGHRA and CDR2 YSYEKL. CDR3 length: 14 amino acids. V was trimmed by 3 bases and J by 8 bases, leaving 11 bases between them.

This clone was counted between two and nine times. CDR3 sequence: CASSQDEVGLAGEQYF. As DNA, the CDR3 is TGCGCCAGCAGCCAAGATGAGGTAGGACTGGCAGGCGAGCAGTACTTC. J is TRBJ2-7 and V is TRBV4-1, with a possible D match to TRBD2 (5 bases). Germline V gene sequence: CDR1 MGHRA, CDR2 YSYEKL. CDR3 size: 16 residues. The ends were cut back, 0 bases at V and 6 bases at J, with 18 bases in the middle.

The gene calls are TRBV30 and TRBJ2-1; 13 nucleotides line up with TRBD2. V was pared by 0 bases and J by 8 bases, with 4 bases of the junction left unmatched. The CDR3 runs to 15 residues. CDR1 is GTSNPN, CDR2 SVGIG, per germline (reference sequence). The CDR3 spells CAWSVGTSGMDEQFF. Written as DNA, the CDR3 is TGTGCCTGGAGTGTAGGGACTAGCGGGATGGATGAGCAGTTCTTC.

The chain carries TRBV5-4 and TRBJ2-5; no reliable D call. Trimming removed 2 bases from V and 4 bases from J, with 12 bases in between. The CDR3 has 14 residues. Germline CDR1 and CDR2: SGHNT and YYREEE (reference sequence). The CDR3 region has the DNA TGTGCCAGCAGCTTCCGTGCTGGCGGAGAGACCCAGTACTTC. Protein sequence: CASSFRAGGETQYF.

A few counts support this clone. The chain has TRBV4-2 and TRBJ2-7, with D unresolved. The germline V gene has CDR1 LGHNA and CDR2 YNFKEQ. V was shortened by 1 base and J by 0 bases, with 13 bases between the two germline ends. This CDR3 spans 16 amino acids. DNA for the CDR3: TGTGCCAGCAGCCAAGGTCAAACCCCGAGCTCCTACGAGCAGTACTTC. This encodes CASSQGQTPSSYEQYF.

The genes are TRBV28 and TRBJ1-5; D remains ambiguous. Per germline, CDR1 MDHEN and CDR2 SYDVKM. V was clipped by 4 bases and J by 6 bases, with 10 bases between them. The CDR3 extends over 13 amino acids. CDR3: CASSSQAAQPQHF. In DNA form, the CDR3 reads TGTGCCAGCAGTTCCCAAGCGGCTCAGCCCCAGCATTTT.

Points on this clone: Other DNA sequences in this specimen translate into the identical CDR3. The chain has TRBV5-1 and TRBJ2-2; 8 positions match TRBD1. The CDR3 runs to 15 residues. Germline V gives CDR1 SGHRS, CDR2 YFSETQ. The trim removed 2 bases at V and 1 base at J, leaving 1 base unmatched. The CDR3 DNA sequence: TGCGCCAGCAGCTTCGGGACAGGGAACACCGGGGAGCTGTTTTTT. Its translation is CASSFGTGNTGELFF.

The V gene is TRBV15, the J gene TRBJ1-2; D gene unclear. This CDR3 contains 14 residues. The germline V and J ends were trimmed by 0 bases and 4 bases, with 9 bases remaining between them. Per germline, CDR1 LNHNV and CDR2 YYDKDF (reference sequence). CDR3 bases: TGTGCCACCAGCAGAGATGGAGCATCCTATGGCTACACCTTC. Translation gives CATSRDGASYGYTF.

This sequence joins TRBV9 and TRBJ2-7; D might be TRBD2 (6 bases). The CDR3 sequence is 15 residues long. In germline, CDR1 is SGDLS, CDR2 YYNGEE. Between the trimmed V and J ends, which lost 1 base and 3 bases, there was a span of 14 bases. The CDR3 region has the DNA TGTGCCAGCAGCGTAAGTTGGGGGGACTTCTACGAGCAGTACTTC. This gives the protein CASSVSWGDFYEQYF.

This clone appeared a few times. The V gene is TRBV5-1, the J gene TRBJ2-5; D might be TRBD1 (5 bases). V lost 2 bases and J lost 4, with 18 bases in between. CDR1 and CDR2 from the germline V gene are SGHRS and YFSETQ. There are 16 residues in the CDR3. The CDR3 reads CASSLNPKDISETQYF. In DNA, the CDR3 is TGCGCCAGCAGCTTAAACCCTAAGGACATCTCAGAGACCCAGTACTTC.

This clone showed up just a few times. In nucleotides, the CDR3 is TGTGCCACCACCTCAAGCGCAGGCAATCAGCCCCAGCATTTT. Its translation is CATTSSAGNQPQHF. The chain carries TRBV15 and TRBJ1-5; D remains unclear. Trimming pared 7 bases from V and 2 bases from J, leaving 12 bases between. The CDR3 totals 14 residues. CDR1 and CDR2 from the germline V gene are LNHNV and YYDKDF (reference sequence).

This clone came up once. This chain joins TRBV7-2 and TRBJ2-7; D is unclear. The CDR3 sequence is 11 residues long. Trimming removed 8 bases from V and 2 bases from J, with 7 bases in between. Germline V gene data show CDR1 as SGHTA and CDR2 as FQGNSA. The chain's CDR3 is CASGRTYEQYF. The CDR3 nucleotides are TGTGCCAGCGGCAGGACCTACGAGCAGTACTTC.

This clone has only a few counts. This CDR3 reads CASSQEQGYPYNEQFF. The CDR3 DNA reads as TGCGCCAGCAGCCAAGAACAGGGGTACCCCTACAATGAGCAGTTCTTC. V usage is TRBV4-3 and J usage is TRBJ2-1; 7 nucleotides match TRBD1. CDR1 is LGHNA and CDR2 is YSLEER in the germline V gene. The V and J ends lost 0 bases and 2 bases, in that order; junction bases with no gene match: 4. The CDR3 is 16 amino acids.

This chain joins TRBV11-2 and TRBJ2-5; no clear D gene. V was clipped by 5 bases and J by 1 base, with 5 bases between them. There are 12 residues in the CDR3. CDR1 is SGHAT and CDR2 is FQNNGV in the germline V gene. The CDR3 region is CASSLLQETQYF. The CDR3 DNA is TGTGCCAGCAGCCTACTCCAAGAGACCCAGTACTTC.

This clone came up once. V usage is TRBV7-2 and J usage is TRBJ1-2, with 8 bases fitting TRBD1. Losses at the gene ends were 10 bases for V and 6 bases for J; bases not matched to a gene: 13. Per germline, CDR1 SGHTA and CDR2 FQGNSA. The CDR3 spans 14 residues. In nucleotides, the CDR3 is TGTGCCATCGCAAAGCCAGGGGGCGGGGATGGCTACACCTTC. Protein product: CAIAKPGGGDGYTF.

The V gene is TRBV28, the J gene TRBJ2-1; 7 nucleotides agree with TRBD1. Losses at the gene ends were 6 bases for V and 5 bases for J; bases not matched to a gene: 7. Germline values: CDR1 MDHEN, CDR2 SYDVKM. This CDR3 has 14 residues. The DNA for the CDR3 is TGTGCCAGCAGCTTCCAGAGGGGGCACAATGAGCAGTTCTTC. Protein sequence: CASSFQRGHNEQFF.

The rearrangement uses TRBV5-6 and TRBJ1-1; 9 nucleotides agree with TRBD1. Per germline, CDR1 SGHDT and CDR2 YYEEEE. The CDR3 extends over 15 amino acids. The trim removed 4 bases at V and 2 bases at J, leaving 6 bases unmatched. CDR3 in amino acids: CASSADRGGNTEAFF. In DNA, the CDR3 is TGTGCCAGCAGCGCCGACAGGGGGGGAAACACTGAAGCTTTCTTT.

This clone was detected only a few times. The rearrangement uses TRBV29-1 and TRBJ2-2; D unresolved. The germline V gene has CDR1 SQVTM and CDR2 ANQGSEA. The CDR3 has 13 residues. V lost 4 bases, J lost 6 bases, and 12 bases lay in between. The CDR3 DNA is TGCAGCGTTGGGTCAAGTACGGCCGGGGAGCTGTTTTTT. It is translated as CSVGSSTAGELFF.

In its sample, this clone was seen a few times. CDR3 nucleotide sequence: TGCGCCAGCAGCCTACAGGGGGATAGCAATCAGCCCCAGCATTTT. It codes for CASSLQGDSNQPQHF. The gene calls are TRBV5-1 and TRBJ1-5, with 8 positions matching TRBD1. Germline CDR1 reads SGHRS; CDR2 reads YFSETQ. The J segment lost 0 bases and the V segment lost 4 bases, leaving 3 bases of the junction unmatched. The CDR3 runs 15 residues.

The chain couples TRBV9 to TRBJ1-1; D is ambiguous. Deletions cut 3 bases from V and 5 bases from J, with 11 bases between. The germline V gene encodes CDR1 SGDLS and CDR2 YYNGEE. CDR3 size: 13 residues. The CDR3 DNA follows: TGTGCCAGCAGCGGCCATCCGGGGACTGAAGCTTTCTTT. The encoded protein is CASSGHPGTEAFF.

This clone was counted only a few times. Since the CDR3 does not end with the conserved phenylalanine or tryptophan, this likely comes from a read error. The DNA is omitted, as the CDR3 cannot be located on it reliably, and the CDR3 follows TCRdb's listing. This chain joins TRBV4-3 and TRBJ1-1. Both ends counted, the CDR3 spans 9 residues. Per germline, CDR1 LGHNA and CDR2 YSLEER. The CDR3 region is CASSPDTRA.

The chain is built from TRBV2 and TRBJ2-5, with 8 bases that match TRBD1. CDR1 SNHLY and CDR2 FYNNEI come from the germline V gene. This CDR3 region has 15 residues. After removal of 5 bases from V and 4 bases from J, the junction contained 9 bases not matched to a gene. The CDR3 reads CASSRRDRPLETQYF. The CDR3 bases are TGTGCCAGCAGTAGACGGGACAGGCCATTAGAGACCCAGTACTTC.

The V and J genes are TRBV30 and TRBJ1-5; D not certain. The V end lost 2 bases, the J end lost 3 bases, and 11 bases lay between the germline ends. The CDR3 length is 14 residues. Germline lookup yields CDR1 GTSNPN and CDR2 SVGIG (reference sequence). The DNA of the CDR3 is TGTGCCTGGAGTCCCGACGGGGTCAATCAGCCCCAGCATTTT. Amino acid sequence: CAWSPDGVNQPQHF.

This sequence joins TRBV15 and TRBJ2-3; possible D gene TRBD2, 5 bases. This CDR3 region has 14 residues. V was shortened by 5 bases and J by 4 bases, with 13 bases between the two germline ends. CDR1 LNHNV and CDR2 YYDKDF come from the germline V gene (reference sequence). DNA for the CDR3: TGTGCCACCAGCCAGGCTAGAGCGGCAGATACGCAGTATTTT. Protein sequence: CATSQARAADTQYF. The full variable domain, its missing parts supplied by reference TRBV15 and TRBJ2-3, is DAMVIQNPRYQVTQFGKPVTLSCSQTLNHNVMYWYQQKSSQAPKLLFHYYDKDFNNEADTPDNFQSRRPNTSFCFLDIRSPGLGDTAMYLCATSQARAADTQYFGPGTRLTVL.

Comment on this clone: Other DNA sequences in this sample translate to the same CDR3. The CDR3: CASSPPGGEQFF. CDR3 DNA sequence: TGTGCCAGCTCACCACCGGGGGGTGAGCAGTTCTTC. The chain joins TRBV18 to TRBJ2-1; the D gene is possibly TRBD2 (6 bases). This CDR3 region has 12 residues. Germline V gene lookup returns CDR1 KGHSH and CDR2 LQKENI. V was cut by 0 bases and J by 9 bases, with 6 bases left in between.